This T cell receptor (beta chain) was captured by sequencing in a study of blood T cells in healthy people across ages. This clonotype was detected many times. It was with a sample-barcoded 5' primer and a J-beta primer mix that a second PCR of about 7 to 12 cycles was run. In TCRdb, the 5' RACE reads were re-called with MiXCR into one record per CDR3 protein. The table lists roughly 1,100,000 distinct CDR3 sequences, under 30% of them singletons. The CDR3 is 14 amino acids. Trimming took 7 bases from V and 3 from J, leaving 16 bases between them. The germline CDR1 and CDR2 sequences are SGHAT and FQNNGV. In addition, the sample was reused for a study of T cells of mothers and their children.

This receptor was taken from a girl aged 2-10 years in good health. Sample: blood. This sequence joins TRBV11-2 and TRBJ2-7; D not certain. CDR3 sequence: CASTLGVGVYEQYF. CDR3 sequence (DNA): TGTGCCAGCACCCTCGGAGTTGGCGTCTACGAGCAGTACTTC.